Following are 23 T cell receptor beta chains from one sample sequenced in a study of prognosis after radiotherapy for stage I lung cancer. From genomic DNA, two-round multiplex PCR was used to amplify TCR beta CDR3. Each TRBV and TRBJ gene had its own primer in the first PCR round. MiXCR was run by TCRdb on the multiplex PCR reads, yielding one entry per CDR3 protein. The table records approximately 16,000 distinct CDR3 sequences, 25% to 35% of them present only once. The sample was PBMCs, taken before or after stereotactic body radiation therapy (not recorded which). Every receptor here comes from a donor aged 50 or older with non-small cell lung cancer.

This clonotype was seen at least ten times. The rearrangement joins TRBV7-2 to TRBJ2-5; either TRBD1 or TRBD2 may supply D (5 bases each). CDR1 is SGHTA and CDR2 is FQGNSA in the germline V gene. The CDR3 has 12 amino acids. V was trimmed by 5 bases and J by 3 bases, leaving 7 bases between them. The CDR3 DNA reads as TGTGCCAGCAGCAGGGGAGAAGAGACCCAGTACTTC. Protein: CASSRGEETQYF.

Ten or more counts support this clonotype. This CDR3 reads CASRPGGGETQYF. CDR3 DNA: TGCGCCAGCCGGCCGGGAGGAGGAGAGACCCAGTACTTC. The rearrangement joins TRBV10-2 to TRBJ2-5, with 7 bases that match TRBD2. Trimming at V came to 8 bases and at J to 4 bases, leaving 7 bases not matched to a gene. Germline V lookup: CDR1 WSHSY, CDR2 SAAADI. The CDR3 is 13 residues long.

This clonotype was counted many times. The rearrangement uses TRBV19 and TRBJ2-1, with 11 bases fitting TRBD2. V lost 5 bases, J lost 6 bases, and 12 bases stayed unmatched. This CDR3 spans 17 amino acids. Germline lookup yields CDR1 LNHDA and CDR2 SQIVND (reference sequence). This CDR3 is CASSAGLAGTTANEQFF. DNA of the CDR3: TGTGCCAGTAGTGCAGGACTAGCGGGCACGACGGCCAATGAGCAGTTCTTC. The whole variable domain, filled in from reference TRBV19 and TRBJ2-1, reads DGGITQSPKYLFRKEGQNVTLSCEQNLNHDAMYWYRQDPGQGLRLIYYSQIVNDFQKGDIAEGYSVSREKKESFPLTVTSAQKNPTAFYLCASSAGLAGTTANEQFFGPGTRLTVL.

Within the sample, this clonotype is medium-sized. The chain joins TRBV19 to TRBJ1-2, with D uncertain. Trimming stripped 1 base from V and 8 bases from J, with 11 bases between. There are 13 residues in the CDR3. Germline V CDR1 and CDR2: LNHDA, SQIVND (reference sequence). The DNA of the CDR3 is TGTGCCAGTAGTATAGTGGGGTATCCGGGCTACACCTTC. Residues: CASSIVGYPGYTF.

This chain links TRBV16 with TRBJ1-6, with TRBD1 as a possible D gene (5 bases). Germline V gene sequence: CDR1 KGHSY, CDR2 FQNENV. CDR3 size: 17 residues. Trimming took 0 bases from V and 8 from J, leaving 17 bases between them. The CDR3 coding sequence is TGTGCCAGCAGCCAATCGGTTAGGTCAGGGACGGATTCACCCCTCCACTTT. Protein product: CASSQSVRSGTDSPLHF.

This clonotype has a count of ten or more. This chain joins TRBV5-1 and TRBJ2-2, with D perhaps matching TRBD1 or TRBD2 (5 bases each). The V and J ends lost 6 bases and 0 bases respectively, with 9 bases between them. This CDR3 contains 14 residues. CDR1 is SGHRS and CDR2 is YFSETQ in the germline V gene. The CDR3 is CASKGSANTGELFF. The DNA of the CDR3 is TGCGCCAGCAAGGGGAGCGCGAACACCGGGGAGCTGTTTTTT.

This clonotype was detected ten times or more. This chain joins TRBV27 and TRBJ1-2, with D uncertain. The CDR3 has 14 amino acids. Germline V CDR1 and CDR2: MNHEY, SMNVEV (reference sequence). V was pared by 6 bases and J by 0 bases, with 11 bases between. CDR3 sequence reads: CASRETATNYGYTF. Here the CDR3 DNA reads TGTGCCAGCAGGGAAACGGCGACTAACTATGGCTACACCTTC.

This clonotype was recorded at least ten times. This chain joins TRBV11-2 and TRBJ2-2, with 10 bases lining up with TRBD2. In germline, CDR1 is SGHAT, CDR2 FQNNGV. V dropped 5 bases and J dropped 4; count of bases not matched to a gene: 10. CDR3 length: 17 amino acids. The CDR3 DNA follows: TGTGCCAGCAGCCCACCGGGGCTAGCGGGAGTCACCGGGGAGCTGTTTTTT. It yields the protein CASSPPGLAGVTGELFF.

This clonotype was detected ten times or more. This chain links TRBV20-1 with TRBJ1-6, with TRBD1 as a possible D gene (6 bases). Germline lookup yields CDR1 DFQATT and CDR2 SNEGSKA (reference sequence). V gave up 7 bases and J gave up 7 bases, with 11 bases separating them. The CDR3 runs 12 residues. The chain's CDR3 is CSGRDNNSPLHF. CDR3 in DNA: TGCAGTGGCCGGGACAACAATTCACCCCTCCACTTT.

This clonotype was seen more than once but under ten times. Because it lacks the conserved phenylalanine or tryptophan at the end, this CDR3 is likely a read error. CDR3 amino acids: CASSRAPGFTQPQHL. The CDR3 bases are TGTGCCAGCAGCAGAGCTCCAGGGTTTACTCAGCCCCAGCATTTG. V usage is TRBV28 and J usage is TRBJ1-5; D is perhaps TRBD1 (5 bases). V shed 6 bases and J shed 6 bases, with 18 bases lying between them. The CDR3 totals 15 residues. Germline V CDR1 and CDR2: MDHEN, SYDVKM.

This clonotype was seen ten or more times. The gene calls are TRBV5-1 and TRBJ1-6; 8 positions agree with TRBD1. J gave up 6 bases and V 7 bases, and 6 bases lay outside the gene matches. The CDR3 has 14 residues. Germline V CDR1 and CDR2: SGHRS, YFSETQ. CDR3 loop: CASQGAFGNSPLHF. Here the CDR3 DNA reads TGCGCCAGCCAGGGGGCATTTGGTAATTCACCCCTCCACTTT.

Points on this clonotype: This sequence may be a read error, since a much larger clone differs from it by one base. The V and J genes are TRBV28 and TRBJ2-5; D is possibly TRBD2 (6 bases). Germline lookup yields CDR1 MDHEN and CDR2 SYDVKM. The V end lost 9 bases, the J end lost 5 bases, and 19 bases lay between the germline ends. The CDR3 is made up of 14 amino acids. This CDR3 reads CARSQDTLAETQYF. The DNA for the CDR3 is TGTGCCAGAAGCCAAGATACACTAGCCGAGACCCAGTACTTC.

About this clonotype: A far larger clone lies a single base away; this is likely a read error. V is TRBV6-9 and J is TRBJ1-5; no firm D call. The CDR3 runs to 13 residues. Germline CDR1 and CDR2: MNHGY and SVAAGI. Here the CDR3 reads CASSSRPNQPQNF. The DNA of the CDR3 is TGTGCCAGCAGTTCCCGTCCCAATCAGCCCCAGAATTTT.

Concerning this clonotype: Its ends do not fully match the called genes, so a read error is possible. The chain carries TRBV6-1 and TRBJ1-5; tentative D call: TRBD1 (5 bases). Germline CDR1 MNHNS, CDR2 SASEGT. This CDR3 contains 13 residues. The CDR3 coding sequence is TGTGCCAGCAGCGACCCGGACAATCAGCCACAGCATTTT. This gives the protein CASSDPDNQPQHF.

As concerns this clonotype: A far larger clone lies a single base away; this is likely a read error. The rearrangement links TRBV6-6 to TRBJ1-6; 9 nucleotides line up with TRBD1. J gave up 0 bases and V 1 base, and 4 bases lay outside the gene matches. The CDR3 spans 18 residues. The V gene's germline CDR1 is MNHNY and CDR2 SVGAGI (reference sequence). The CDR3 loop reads CASSYYGTGNSYNSPLHF. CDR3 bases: TGTGCCAGCAGTTACTACGGGACAGGGAACTCCTATAATTCACCCCTCCACTTT.

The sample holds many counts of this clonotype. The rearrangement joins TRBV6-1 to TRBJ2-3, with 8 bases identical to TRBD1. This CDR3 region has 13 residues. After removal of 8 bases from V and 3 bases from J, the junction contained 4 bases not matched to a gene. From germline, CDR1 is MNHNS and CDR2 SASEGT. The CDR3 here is CASQGASTDTQYF. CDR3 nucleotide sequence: TGTGCCAGCCAGGGGGCCTCAACAGATACGCAGTATTTT.

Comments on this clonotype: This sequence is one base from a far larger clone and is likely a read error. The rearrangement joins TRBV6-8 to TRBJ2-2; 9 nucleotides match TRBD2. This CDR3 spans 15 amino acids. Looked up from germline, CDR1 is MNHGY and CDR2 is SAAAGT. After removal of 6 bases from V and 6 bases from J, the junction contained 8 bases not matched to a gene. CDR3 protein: CASSPVAGASGELFF. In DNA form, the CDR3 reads TGTGCCAGCAGCCCTGTAGCGGGAGCTTCCGGGGAGCTGTTTTTT.

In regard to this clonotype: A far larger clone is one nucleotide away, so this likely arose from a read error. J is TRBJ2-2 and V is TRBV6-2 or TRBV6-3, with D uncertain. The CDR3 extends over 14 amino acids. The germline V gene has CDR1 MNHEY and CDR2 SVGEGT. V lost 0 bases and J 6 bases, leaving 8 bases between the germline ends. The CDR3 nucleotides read TGTGCCAGCAGTTACTCCTTCGGGTCCGGGGAGCTGTTTTTT. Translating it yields CASSYSFGSGELFF.

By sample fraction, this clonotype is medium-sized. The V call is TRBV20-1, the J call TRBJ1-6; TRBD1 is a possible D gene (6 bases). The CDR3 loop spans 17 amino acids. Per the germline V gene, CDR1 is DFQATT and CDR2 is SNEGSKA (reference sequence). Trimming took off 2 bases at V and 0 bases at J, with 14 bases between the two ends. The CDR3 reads CSARPTGSSSYNSPLHF. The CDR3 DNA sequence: TGCAGTGCTAGACCGACAGGATCGAGCTCCTATAATTCACCCCTCCACTTT.

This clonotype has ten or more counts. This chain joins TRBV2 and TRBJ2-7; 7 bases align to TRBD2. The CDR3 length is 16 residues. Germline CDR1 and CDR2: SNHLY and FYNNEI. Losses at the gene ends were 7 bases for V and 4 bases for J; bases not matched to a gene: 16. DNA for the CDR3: TGTGCCAGCACCGAGGGGTTTAGGACTAGAGGGTACGAGCAGTACTTC. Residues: CASTEGFRTRGYEQYF. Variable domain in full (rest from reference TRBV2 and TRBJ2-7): EPEVTQTPSHQVTQMGQEVILRCVPISNHLYFYWYRQILGQKVEFLVSFYNNEISEKSEIFDDQFSVERPDGSNFTLKIRSTKLEDSAMYFCASTEGFRTRGYEQYFGPGTRLTVT.

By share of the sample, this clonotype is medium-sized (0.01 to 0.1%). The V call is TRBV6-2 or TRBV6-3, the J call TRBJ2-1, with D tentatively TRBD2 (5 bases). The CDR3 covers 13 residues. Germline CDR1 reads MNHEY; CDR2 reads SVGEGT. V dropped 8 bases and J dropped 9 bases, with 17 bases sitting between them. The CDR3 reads CASLPRPGSEQFF. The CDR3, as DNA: TGTGCCAGCCTCCCCCGACCGGGGAGTGAGCAGTTCTTC.

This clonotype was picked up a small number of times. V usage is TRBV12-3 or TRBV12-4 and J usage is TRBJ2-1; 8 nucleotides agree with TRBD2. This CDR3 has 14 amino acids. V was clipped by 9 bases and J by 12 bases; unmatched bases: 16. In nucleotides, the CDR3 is TGTGCCAGGCCAGCGGGAGACGGGGTAAGGCGGCAGTTCTTC. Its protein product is CARPAGDGVRRQFF.

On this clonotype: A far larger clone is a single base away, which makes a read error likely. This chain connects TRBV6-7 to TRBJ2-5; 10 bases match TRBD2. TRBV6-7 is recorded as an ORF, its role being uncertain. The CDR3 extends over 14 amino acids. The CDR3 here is CASSGLAEQETEYF. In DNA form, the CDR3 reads TGTGCCAGCAGTGGACTAGCGGAACAAGAGACCGAGTACTTC.